This note documents a single T cell receptor beta chain sequence. This receptor's antigen is unknown. For each sample, TRB amplification used approximately 260 ng of peripheral blood genomic DNA, equal to approximately 38,000 genome equivalents. Multiplex PCR with a touch-down protocol amplified TRB rearrangements, with the TRB-A and TRB-B primer pools combined in a single tube. Illumina adapters and sample indices were added to the amplicons through two consecutive PCR reactions using Phusion HS II polymerase. After gel purification with the NucleoSpin Gel and PCR Clean-up kit, the amplicons were quantified by Qubit and checked for quality on an Agilent 2100 Bioanalyzer. Sequencing of the libraries was performed on an Illumina MiSeq with 600-cycle, single-indexed, paired-end runs. In the source study's methods: TRB reads were aligned and assembled with MiXCR version 2.1.12 using the default MiXCR reference library. A clone was defined by each unique CDR3 nucleotide sequence, and analysis was restricted to productive sequences with at least two reads. Alpha-parameterized diversity profiles (alpha 0 to 5), including the Shannon (alpha 1) and Simpson (alpha 2) indices, were computed with an R script to assess repertoire diversity. Combinatorial TRB VJ usage was computed with the tcR package and compared between cohorts by principal component analysis with ade4. GLIPH was used to cluster TCRbeta CDR3s in pairs of cohorts matched for age and read depth, and a Wilcoxon test was used to compare cluster frequencies. TCRdb reprocessed the reads into one record per CDR3 protein sequence, lacking DNA. These V and J calls derive from TCRdb rather than the authors' analysis. The sample's table covers several thousand distinct CDR3 sequences. The biggest ten clones account for about a quarter of the sample.

The sample is drawn from a study of T cell clusters in autoimmune cytopenias (dated by TCRdb to the late 2010s). In terms of the full investigation: Per sample, TRB sequencing gave a median depth of about 50,000 reads and a median of 2,350 distinct TRB clonotypes. In autoimmune cytopenia patients, peripheral blood TRB and IGH repertoires were sequenced during active disease and over treatment follow-up, together with healthy, CLL and autoimmune hepatitis controls. The study aimed to test whether autoimmune cytopenia patients carry a disease-specific immune repertoire signature usable as a blood-based biomarker. Overall study outcomes, separate from this receptor: The cluster-lack signature was not observed for secondary cytopenia versus CLL, as the signature was apparently masked by the dominant lymphoma-associated repertoire. TRB repertoire shifts, with less even repertoires in secondary cytopenia and CLL, mostly reflected lymphoma bias rather than autoimmunity. The T cell clusters were only ever defined in silico, so experimental validation of their functional role was still needed. Almost three-fold more exclusive TRB clusters were observed in healthy donors than in active autoimmune hepatitis patients, consistent with an autoimmunity-wide signature. The GLIPH analysis suggested a lack of physiological T cell clusters in primary autoimmune cytopenia patients, since around 56 clusters were exclusive to healthy donors whereas 15 to 20 were exclusive to patients.

Reading from cysteine to phenylalanine, the CDR3 counts 13 amino acids. No DNA is listed. The germline V gene yields KGHSH for CDR1 and LQKENI for CDR2. The chain was built from TRBV18 and TRBJ2-5. The specimen was peripheral blood. The TCR sequence derives from a human donor with an autoimmune cytopenia or autoimmune hepatitis (not recorded which). The CDR3 here reads CASSLAAQETQYF.